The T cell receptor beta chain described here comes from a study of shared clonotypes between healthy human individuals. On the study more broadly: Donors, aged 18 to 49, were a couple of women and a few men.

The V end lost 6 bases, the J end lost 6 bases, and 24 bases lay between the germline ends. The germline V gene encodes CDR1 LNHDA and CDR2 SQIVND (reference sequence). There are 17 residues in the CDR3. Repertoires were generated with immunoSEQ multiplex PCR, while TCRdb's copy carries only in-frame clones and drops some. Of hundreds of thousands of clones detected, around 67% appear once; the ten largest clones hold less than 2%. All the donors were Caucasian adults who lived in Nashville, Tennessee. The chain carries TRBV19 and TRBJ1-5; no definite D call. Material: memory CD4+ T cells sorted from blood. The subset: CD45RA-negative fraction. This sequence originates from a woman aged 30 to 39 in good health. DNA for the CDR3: TGTGCCAGTAGCCCAGGACCCTGGGGTAGACCCGGTCAGCCCCAGCATTTT. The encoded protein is CASSPGPWGRPGQPQHF.